The sequence of this TCR beta chain was determined in a study of T cell repertoires in cytomegalovirus infection. MiXCR, run by TCRdb on the reads, gives a single entry per CDR3 protein. The sample has approximately 910,000 distinct CDR3 sequences, 30% to 40% seen once; the top ten hold 13%. V dropped 4 bases and J dropped 2; count of bases not matched to a gene: 6. This CDR3 is built from 14 residues. The germline CDR1 and CDR2 sequences are SGHKS and YYEKEE (reference sequence). As for this clonotype: The antigen is undetermined.

This chain links TRBV5-5 with TRBJ2-7; TRBD1 matches 7 bases. This TCR derives from a human donor in good health (CMV status not recorded). Some clones in this sample may be carry-over from other donors' samples. The sample in question was cultured CD8+ T cells from PBMCs, obtained from culture after CMV antigen stimulation. The DNA for the CDR3 is TGTGCCAGCAGCCCGTGGACAGGCACCTACGAGCAGTACTTC. Amino acids: CASSPWTGTYEQYF.